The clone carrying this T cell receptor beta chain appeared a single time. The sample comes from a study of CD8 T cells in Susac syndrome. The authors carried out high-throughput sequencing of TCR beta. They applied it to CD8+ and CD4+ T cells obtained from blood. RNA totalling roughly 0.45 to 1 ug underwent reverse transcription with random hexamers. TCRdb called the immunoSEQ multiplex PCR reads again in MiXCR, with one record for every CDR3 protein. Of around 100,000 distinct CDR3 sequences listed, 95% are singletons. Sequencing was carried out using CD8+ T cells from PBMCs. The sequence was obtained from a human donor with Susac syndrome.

CDR3 sequence: CASSYLQGGETQYF. In DNA form, the CDR3 reads TGTGCCAGCAGTTACCTGCAGGGTGGGGAGACCCAGTACTTC. The chain joins TRBV6-5 to TRBJ2-5; D perhaps matches TRBD1 (5 bases). The CDR3 has 14 amino acids. The V gene's germline CDR1 is MNHEY and CDR2 SVGAGI. V was cut by 2 bases and J by 5 bases, with 12 bases left in between.